The 23 T cell receptor beta chains presented below share a single source sample, sequenced in a study of blood T cell repertoires in COVID-19. Profiling relied on immunoSEQ multiplex PCR, and the TCRdb table lists in-frame clones only, not all of them. The sample records fewer than 250,000 clones, roughly 92% being singletons. The material sequenced was peripheral blood. The receptor source for this set is a man in his 60s with COVID-19, enrolled during active disease.

The chain is built from TRBV19 and TRBJ1-1; tentatively, D is TRBD1 (5 bases). V was pared by 7 bases and J by 8 bases, with 26 bases between. The CDR3 length is 16 residues. The germline CDR1 and CDR2 sequences are LNHDA and SQIVND (reference sequence). The CDR3 region is CASTSTDLGQRPEAFF. The CDR3 DNA reads TGTGCCAGTACCTCGACAGATTTAGGGCAGCGTCCCGAAGCTTTCTTT.

The chain couples TRBV2 to TRBJ1-5, with a possible D match to TRBD1 (6 bases). The CDR3 contains 15 residues. V lost 6 bases and J lost 0, with 12 bases in between. In germline, CDR1 is SNHLY, CDR2 FYNNEI. CDR3 residues: CASRRGGVSNQPQHF. The CDR3, as DNA: TGTGCCAGCAGGAGGGGGGGGGTTAGCAATCAGCCCCAGCATTTT.

The rearrangement joins TRBV5-4 to TRBJ2-7, with 7 positions matching TRBD1. J was trimmed by 3 bases and V by 0 bases; bases with no gene match: 6. CDR1 and CDR2 (germline): SGHNT, YYREEE (reference sequence). The CDR3 is 15 residues long. CDR3: CASSLGETGIYEQYF. DNA of the CDR3: TGTGCCAGCAGCTTGGGAGAGACAGGGATCTACGAGCAGTACTTC.

The V and J genes are TRBV18 and TRBJ1-5; D is unclear. The CDR3 consists of 15 residues. Germline V gene data show CDR1 as KGHSH and CDR2 as LQKENI. V lost 3 bases and J 0 bases, leaving 9 bases between the germline ends. The CDR3 protein is CASSPLRGSNQPQHF. For the CDR3, the DNA is TGTGCCAGCTCACCGCTCCGGGGTAGCAATCAGCCCCAGCATTTT.

CDR3 in amino acids: CASSNALTGTAWENEQFF. The CDR3 DNA reads TGTGCCAGCAGCAACGCCCTTACCGGGACAGCGTGGGAAAATGAGCAGTTCTTC. The chain combines TRBV11-2 with TRBJ2-1; 7 nucleotides line up with TRBD1. This CDR3 is built from 18 residues. Germline V gives CDR1 SGHAT, CDR2 FQNNGV. The J segment lost 7 bases and the V segment lost 5 bases, leaving 20 bases of the junction unmatched.

This chain uses TRBV3-1 (or the pseudogene TRBV3-2) with TRBJ2-7; 10 bases fit TRBD2. V gave up 6 bases and J gave up 1 base; unmatched junction bases: 12. CDR1 and CDR2 (germline): LGHDT, YNNKEL (reference sequence). CDR3 size: 17 residues. The CDR3 region is CASSFGLAALISYEQYF. CDR3 nucleotide sequence: TGTGCCAGCAGTTTCGGACTAGCGGCACTGATATCCTACGAGCAGTACTTC.

The J gene is TRBJ1-5, the V gene TRBV6-6; no firm D call. With 7 bases removed from V and 5 bases from J, the gap between germline ends came to 21 bases. This CDR3 spans 16 amino acids. In germline, CDR1 is MNHNY, CDR2 SVGAGI (reference sequence). CDR3 amino acids: CASTVAYSPGDQPQHF. CDR3 nucleotide sequence: TGTGCCAGCACCGTCGCTTACTCCCCCGGGGATCAGCCCCAGCATTTT.

This chain connects TRBV28 to TRBJ1-4; the D is unclear. The CDR3 covers 15 residues. Germline CDR1 and CDR2: MDHEN and SYDVKM. V lost 4 bases and J 8 bases, leaving 17 bases between the germline ends. In DNA form, the CDR3 reads TGTGCCAGCAGTTCCCCCCAAGAGGGAAGGGAAAAACTGTTTTTT. Encoded protein: CASSSPQEGREKLFF.

This chain uses TRBV5-4 with TRBJ2-3; 8 bases fit TRBD2. The CDR3 contains 16 residues. Trimming took 4 bases from V and 6 from J; bases not matched to a gene: 13. Germline V gives CDR1 SGHNT, CDR2 YYREEE (reference sequence). CDR3 amino acids: CASSPRSGGGMDTQYF. The CDR3 bases are TGTGCCAGCAGCCCCCGGAGCGGGGGTGGGATGGATACGCAGTATTTT.

To note about this clone: Other DNA sequences from this sample encode an identical CDR3 as well. The chain carries TRBV18 and TRBJ1-3; D may be TRBD1 (5 bases). The germline V and J ends were trimmed by 3 bases and 4 bases, with 10 bases remaining between them. This CDR3 region has 14 residues. Per germline, CDR1 KGHSH and CDR2 LQKENI. Here the CDR3 reads CASSPRQGGNTIYF. The DNA for the CDR3 is TGTGCCAGCTCACCGCGGCAGGGAGGAAACACCATATATTTT.

The CDR3 DNA sequence: TGTGCCAGCAGTCCCGGGGGATCCTATAATTCACCCCTCCACTTT. Its translation: CASSPGGSYNSPLHF. V is TRBV5-5 and J is TRBJ1-6; TRBD1 might be the D (5 bases). V lost 5 bases and J 1 base, leaving 10 bases between the germline ends. The CDR3 length is 15 residues. CDR1 is SGHKS and CDR2 is YYEKEE in the germline V gene (reference sequence).

The chain carries TRBV2 and TRBJ1-5; D is unclear. V was pared by 2 bases and J by 8 bases, with 7 bases between. From germline, CDR1 is SNHLY and CDR2 FYNNEI. This CDR3 has 12 residues. CDR3 DNA: TGTGCCAGCAGTGAATTTTCTAAGCCCCAGCATTTT. As protein: CASSEFSKPQHF. Complete variable domain (other parts from reference TRBV2 and TRBJ1-5): EPEVTQTPSHQVTQMGQEVILRCVPISNHLYFYWYRQILGQKVEFLVSFYNNEISEKSEIFDDQFSVERPDGSNFTLKIRSTKLEDSAMYFCASSEFSKPQHFGDGTRLSIL.

J is TRBJ1-2 and V is TRBV21-1; the table's D gene call, TRBD1, was not cross checked with the DNA. TRBV21-1 is designated a pseudogene. The CDR3 spans 17 residues. CDR3 loop: CASSKTPAWAAHYGYTF. For the CDR3, the DNA is TGTGCCAGCAGCAAAACCCCAGCATGGGCAGCTCACTATGGCTACACCTTC.

Worth noting for this clone: Other DNA sequences from this sample encode an identical CDR3 as well. The V gene is TRBV11-3, the J gene TRBJ1-1; TRBD1 agrees at 7 bases. The trim removed 0 bases at V and 8 bases at J, leaving 3 bases unmatched. There are 13 residues in the CDR3. Germline-derived CDR1 and CDR2 are SGHNT and YENEEA. The CDR3 protein is CASSLDRTGEAFF. CDR3 DNA: TGTGCCAGCAGCTTAGACCGGACAGGAGAAGCTTTCTTT.

V gene TRBV9 combines with J gene TRBJ2-1, with 9 bases lining up with TRBD1. Germline V gene lookup returns CDR1 SGDLS and CDR2 YYNGEE. The V gene end was trimmed by 2 bases and the J gene end by 5 bases; junction bases not matched to a gene: 20. This CDR3 is 20 amino acids long. CDR3 bases: TGTGCCAGCAGCGTCGGACAGGGGACCGTGAGTGGGGGGTTGGACAATGAGCAGTTCTTC. Amino acid sequence: CASSVGQGTVSGGLDNEQFF.

V is TRBV9 and J is TRBJ2-2, with TRBD2 matching over 10 bases. Germline V CDR1 and CDR2: SGDLS, YYNGEE. The CDR3 has 18 amino acids. V gave up 3 bases and J gave up 5 bases; unmatched junction bases: 13. CDR3 DNA: TGTGCCAGCAGCGGAGCCCAGTTACTAGCGGGAAGGACCGGGGAGCTGTTTTTT. It translates to CASSGAQLLAGRTGELFF.

Only a few counts were recorded for this clone. V gene TRBV5-1 combines with J gene TRBJ2-1; possible D gene TRBD1, 5 bases. This CDR3 is 15 amino acids long. V lost 1 base and J 5 bases, leaving 13 bases between the germline ends. Germline assignment: CDR1 SGHRS and CDR2 YFSETQ. CDR3 region: CASSLQGWGNNEQFF. The DNA for the CDR3 is TGCGCCAGCAGCTTGCAGGGTTGGGGTAACAATGAGCAGTTCTTC.

This chain joins TRBV19 and TRBJ2-1; D may be TRBD1 (6 bases). The CDR3 runs to 16 residues. Germline loops: CDR1 LNHDA, CDR2 SQIVND (reference sequence). V was pared by 4 bases and J by 0 bases, with 13 bases between. CDR3 bases: TGTGCCAGTAGTACTACCGGGACATACTCCTACAATGAGCAGTTCTTC. This sequence encodes CASSTTGTYSYNEQFF.

The chain couples TRBV6-5 to TRBJ1-3; the D gene is possibly TRBD1 (5 bases). Germline CDR1 MNHEY, CDR2 SVGAGI. Between the trimmed V and J ends, which lost 2 bases and 6 bases, there was a span of 11 bases. This CDR3 has 14 amino acids. The chain's CDR3 is CASSYGPGLNTIYF. The DNA of the CDR3 is TGTGCCAGCAGTTACGGGCCAGGGCTAAACACCATATATTTT.

The chain is built from TRBV6-6 and TRBJ2-1; a weak D match, TRBD1 (7 bases). CDR3 length equals 15 residues. Trimming cost V 5 bases and J 9 bases, with 20 bases left between them. Germline CDR1 is MNHNY and CDR2 is SVGAGI (reference sequence). The CDR3 sequence: CASSPSGTAGGEQFF. In nucleotides, the CDR3 is TGTGCCAGCAGTCCCTCCGGGACAGCGGGTGGTGAGCAGTTCTTC.

The CDR3 is CASLFGVTGLGGLGYTF. DNA for the CDR3: TGTGCCAGCCTTTTCGGGGTGACAGGGCTTGGGGGCCTTGGCTACACCTTC. This rearrangement joins TRBV6-8 to TRBJ1-2, with 7 positions matching TRBD1. This CDR3 region has 17 residues. CDR1 and CDR2 from the germline V gene are MNHGY and SAAAGT. V was pared by 8 bases and J by 7 bases, with 22 bases of the junction left unmatched.

The rearrangement joins TRBV19 to TRBJ1-1; 7 bases line up with TRBD1. This CDR3 is 14 amino acids long. The V gene end was trimmed by 2 bases and the J gene end by 3 bases; junction bases not matched to a gene: 3. The germline V gene encodes CDR1 LNHDA and CDR2 SQIVND (reference sequence). The CDR3 region is CASSITGADTEAFF. For the CDR3, the DNA is TGTGCCAGTAGTATAACAGGGGCGGACACTGAAGCTTTCTTT.

The chain links TRBV6-5 to TRBJ1-5; 8 bases line up with TRBD1. Germline CDR1 and CDR2: MNHEY and SVGAGI. The CDR3 is made up of 15 amino acids. J was trimmed by 5 bases and V by 0 bases; bases with no gene match: 3. CDR3 region: CASSYSTGDDQPQHF. Here the CDR3 DNA reads TGTGCCAGCAGTTACTCGACAGGGGACGATCAGCCCCAGCATTTT.